One and the same sample provided the 21 T cell receptor beta chains below, sequenced in a study of blood T cells in healthy people across ages. Primed by a sample-barcoded 5' primer and a J-beta primer mix, a second PCR proceeded for roughly 7 to 12 cycles. TCRdb reanalysed the 5' RACE reads using MiXCR and keeps one entry per CDR3 protein. The profile shows around 1.5 million distinct CDR3 sequences, 42% of them singletons. Sequences were obtained from blood. The source is a woman aged 18-30 years in good health.

This chain joins TRBV12-3 or TRBV12-4 and TRBJ2-6; 8 positions match TRBD1. This CDR3 has 16 residues. The V and J ends lost 4 bases and 2 bases, in that order; junction bases with no gene match: 4. This CDR3 is CASSSQGAAGANVLTF. CDR3 coding DNA: TGTGCCAGCAGTTCGCAGGGGGCGGCTGGGGCCAACGTCCTGACTTTC.

The genes are TRBV25-1 and TRBJ2-3; no firm D call. This CDR3 is 12 amino acids long. V lost 10 bases and J 2 bases, leaving 10 bases between the germline ends. In germline, CDR1 is MGHDK, CDR2 SYGVNS. This CDR3 reads CATSRYTDTQYF. CDR3 in DNA: TGTGCCACCAGCAGGTACACAGATACGCAGTATTTT.

The chain joins TRBV4-2 to TRBJ2-7, with D possibly being TRBD1 (5 bases). The CDR3 length is 15 residues. Germline CDR1 and CDR2: LGHNA and YNFKEQ. V dropped 0 bases and J dropped 2 bases, with 11 bases sitting between them. CDR3 residues: CASSQDDSGTYEQYF. The CDR3 DNA is TGTGCCAGCAGCCAAGATGATTCAGGGACCTACGAGCAGTACTTC.

Here the CDR3 reads CASSPSIMVVSFYEQYF. Written as DNA, the CDR3 is TGTGCCAGCAGCCCCTCCATCATGGTCGTCTCTTTCTACGAGCAGTACTTC. The rearrangement links TRBV7-9 to TRBJ2-7; no clear D. The germline V and J ends were trimmed by 5 bases and 3 bases, with 23 bases remaining between them. CDR1 and CDR2 from the germline V gene are SEHNR and FQNEAQ (reference sequence). This CDR3 has 17 amino acids.

Turning to this clonotype: A much larger clone sits a single nucleotide away, making a read error possible. The rearrangement joins TRBV10-3 to TRBJ2-7; D gene ambiguous. V gave up 3 bases and J gave up 7 bases, with 16 bases separating them. The CDR3 is 14 residues long. The germline V gene has CDR1 ENHRY and CDR2 SYGVKD. CDR3 loop: CAISDGLAYNEQYF. The CDR3 DNA reads as TGTGCCATCAGTGACGGCCTCGCCTACAATGAGCAGTACTTC.

Concerning this clonotype: A clone one base away is much larger, so this may be a read error. This chain's CDR3 is CASSLRRETQFF. The CDR3 DNA follows: TGTGCCAGCAGTTTACGGAGAGAGACCCAGTTCTTC. V gene TRBV12-3 or TRBV12-4 combines with J gene TRBJ2-5; D not certain. Gene TRBJ2-1 matches the end of the DNA better, so the J call may be wrong. The CDR3 totals 12 residues.

The chain links TRBV2 to TRBJ1-3; D gene uncertain. The germline V gene has CDR1 SNHLY and CDR2 FYNNEI. This CDR3 contains 15 residues. V gave up 3 bases and J gave up 0 bases, with 9 bases separating them. The CDR3 bases are TGTGCCAGCAGTGACCCGGTCGTCTCTGGAAACACCATATATTTT. This encodes CASSDPVVSGNTIYF.

This clonotype turned up a few times. This chain uses TRBV6-5 with TRBJ2-7; weak D call: TRBD1 (7 bases). Germline CDR1 is MNHEY and CDR2 is SVGAGI. The CDR3 loop spans 20 amino acids. V lost 4 bases and J lost 5, with 33 bases in between. CDR3 DNA: TGTGCCAGCAGTTCACATAAGACCGGGACAGTGGGACTTGGGGGTCACGAGCAGTACTTC. Protein sequence: CASSSHKTGTVGLGGHEQYF.

This clonotype appeared a few times. The CDR3 coding sequence is TGTGCCAGCAGAGACGCGACAGGGGTAGGTGGCTACACCTTC. Translation gives CASRDATGVGGYTF. The rearrangement uses TRBV27 and TRBJ1-2; 8 nucleotides agree with TRBD1. V shed 6 bases, J shed 7 bases, and the junction held 10 bases outside the gene matches. The CDR3 covers 14 residues. CDR1 and CDR2 from the germline V gene are MNHEY and SMNVEV (reference sequence).

The rearrangement links TRBV6-5 to TRBJ2-4; 12 bases are shared with TRBD1. Trimming at V came to 7 bases and at J to 13 bases, leaving 17 bases not matched to a gene. This CDR3 contains 16 residues. Germline values: CDR1 MNHEY, CDR2 SVGAGI. CDR3 sequence reads: CASTIDPGTGGLEQYF. The CDR3 DNA reads as TGTGCCAGCACCATCGACCCAGGGACAGGGGGCTTAGAGCAGTACTTC.

This clonotype was observed a few times. The chain carries TRBV14 and TRBJ2-7; D could derive from TRBD1 or TRBD2 (5 bases each). The CDR3 has 15 amino acids. Deletions cut 2 bases from V and 2 bases from J, with 13 bases between. Germline assignment: CDR1 SGHDN and CDR2 FVKESK. This chain's CDR3 is CASSQIGTDAYEQYF. The CDR3 DNA reads as TGTGCCAGCAGCCAAATCGGGACGGATGCCTACGAGCAGTACTTC.

This clonotype showed up just a few times. The chain recombines TRBV7-2 with TRBJ1-2; 10 bases match TRBD1. Germline trimming cut 2 bases from V and 6 bases from J; bases unmatched to any gene: 9. The CDR3 covers 16 residues. CDR1 and CDR2 from the germline V gene are SGHTA and FQGNSA. In DNA form, the CDR3 reads TGTGCCAGCAGCTTAATTGCAGTTGGACAGGGGGATGGCTACACCTTC. As protein: CASSLIAVGQGDGYTF.

The V and J genes are TRBV20-1 and TRBJ1-5, with TRBD1 matching over 11 bases. The germline gives CDR1 DFQATT, CDR2 SNEGSKA (reference sequence). The ends lost 6 bases at V and 6 bases at J; junction bases unmatched: 4. The CDR3 is 13 residues long. The CDR3 coding sequence is TGCAGTGCCGGACAGGGGGCAGGTCAGCCCCAGCATTTT. Residues: CSAGQGAGQPQHF.

The table lists this clonotype with many counts. This chain connects TRBV28 to TRBJ2-7; D call uncertain. The CDR3 loop spans 14 amino acids. CDR1 MDHEN and CDR2 SYDVKM come from the germline V gene. V gave up 5 bases and J gave up 0 bases, with 11 bases separating them. The CDR3 sequence is CASSPGGVSYEQYF. CDR3 bases: TGTGCCAGCAGTCCGGGTGGAGTCTCCTACGAGCAGTACTTC.

This clonotype was seen a few times. V usage is TRBV12-3 or TRBV12-4 and J usage is TRBJ1-6; 7 bases agree with TRBD1. Losses at the gene ends were 4 bases for V and 0 bases for J; bases not matched to a gene: 6. The CDR3 runs 17 residues. In nucleotides, the CDR3 is TGTGCCAGCAGTTCGACAGGGAAAAGCTCCTATAATTCACCCCTCCACTTT. Protein: CASSSTGKSSYNSPLHF.

The CDR3 is CATTGTSGGAGETQYF. In DNA form, the CDR3 reads TGTGCCACCACCGGGACTAGCGGGGGGGCAGGGGAGACCCAGTACTTC. The V gene is TRBV3-1, the J gene TRBJ2-5, with TRBD2 matching 16 bases. CDR1 is LGHDT, CDR2 YNNKEL, per germline (reference sequence). There are 16 residues in the CDR3. V lost 10 bases and J lost 5; bases outside the gene matches: 10.

The table lists this clonotype with a count of one. The chain joins TRBV12-3 or TRBV12-4 to TRBJ1-2; 9 bases are shared with TRBD1. The CDR3 contains 15 residues. Germline trimming cut 3 bases from V and 7 bases from J; bases unmatched to any gene: 9. This CDR3 is CASSLGTGIKGGYTF. CDR3 bases: TGTGCCAGCAGTTTGGGGACAGGGATTAAGGGTGGCTACACCTTC.

This clonotype was counted only a few times. The V gene is TRBV10-3, the J gene TRBJ2-1; 7 nucleotides agree with TRBD1. The V segment lost 6 bases and the J segment 8 bases; nucleotides outside the gene matches: 4. CDR1 and CDR2 from the germline V gene are ENHRY and SYGVKD. The CDR3 is 12 amino acids. The CDR3 coding sequence is TGTGCCATCAGGGTAGACAGGGATGAGCAGTTCTTC. Translated: CAIRVDRDEQFF.

This sequence joins TRBV18 and TRBJ1-4; D is ambiguous. The germline CDR1 and CDR2 sequences are KGHSH and LQKENI. CDR3 size: 13 residues. Trimming cost V 4 bases and J 8 bases, with 11 bases left between them. CDR3 DNA sequence: TGTGCCAGCTCACAAGCGGCTGACGAAAAACTGTTTTTT. Amino acids: CASSQAADEKLFF.

This clonotype was found a few times. The V and J genes are TRBV5-1 and TRBJ2-1; TRBD2 matches at 11 bases. CDR1 and CDR2 from the germline V gene are SGHRS and YFSETQ. With V trimmed by 4 bases and J by 8 bases, 11 bases remained unmatched. The CDR3 is made up of 16 amino acids. The CDR3: CASSRRLAGGPYEQFF. The DNA of the CDR3 is TGCGCCAGCAGCCGGCGGCTAGCGGGGGGCCCTTATGAGCAGTTCTTC.

The chain links TRBV3-1 to TRBJ2-1, with D perhaps TRBD2 (5 bases). This CDR3 comprises 16 residues. From germline, CDR1 is LGHDT and CDR2 YNNKEL (reference sequence). V was clipped by 3 bases and J by 2 bases, with 14 bases between them. The CDR3 DNA sequence: TGTGCCAGCAGCCAGAGAGGGCTACCAACCTACAATGAGCAGTTCTTC. Translating gives CASSQRGLPTYNEQFF.